The entry that follows covers one TCR beta chain sequence. The antigen this receptor binds is unknown. Base qualities are not recorded, but no much larger clone differs from it by a single base. These data originate in a study of cytomegalovirus exposure and HLA in healthy donors (dated by TCRdb to 2015 to 2018). Turning to the overall study: In an earlier analysis of 587 of the donors, around 300 Gb of sequence data and approximately 120 million unique TCR beta sequences from roughly 190 million T cells were reported. In a later genetic analysis, genome-wide SNP genotypes for about 55% of the roughly 700 donors were used, and that subset was treated as a discovery cohort. Using immunosequencing, the study profiled T cell repertoires from about 610 subjects and related those repertoires to cytomegalovirus serostatus. Among about 390 genotyped donors of the cohort, an average of around 240,000 unique TCR beta nucleotide sequences were sequenced per donor, roughly a sixth of them non-productive. Alongside the repertoire data, information on donor age, sex, ethnicity and CMV serostatus was compiled. The study aimed to test whether cataloging public T cell receptors could reveal signatures of past pathogen exposure. An early release that covered about 600 HLA-typed donors contained around 300 gigabases of sequencing data and 80 million or so unique TCR sequences. Among the roughly 370 genotyped donors, around 81% belonged to the genetic ancestry cluster associated with self-reported Caucasian donors. Typing coverage differed by locus: A, B, C, DRB1 and DQB1 were typed in roughly 629-630 donors, DQA1 in 500 to 550, DPA1 in approximately 600, and DPB1 in approximately 450. HLA typing included class I and class II loci at four-digit resolution. An earlier analysis of 587 of the donors applied high-throughput TCR beta sequencing to assess whether each TCR beta V gene segment acted as functional or pseudogenic. Roughly 5 DR-DQ haplotypes were handled as single units for association and clustering, since linkage in the cohort was strong. All discovery cohort repertoires had been generated using a single sequencing platform. Along with the approximately 620-subject first cohort, a separate validation cohort of over a hundred different subjects was used. A later analysis re-examined previously published TCR beta repertoires from just over 650 donors and added high-resolution HLA genotyping to investigate patterns of TCR occurrence. Rather than using new phenotypic data, the later analysis identified candidate immune exposures from TCR beta sequences and from how often those sequences occurred across donors. The study combined high-throughput TCR immunosequencing, statistical association of individual TCRs with disease status, and machine learning to predict cytomegalovirus infection status.

On the study overall, not on this receptor specifically: Cytomegalovirus status was reported to be diagnosed by the classifier with high specificity and sensitivity in both the original and validation cohorts. Correlated functional status among segregating V segments might be attributable to linkage disequilibrium, but an unknown experimental factor could not be ruled out. Because counts were too low, approximately 18 rarely observed V segments, including chromosome 9 orphons, were excluded from the earlier analysis of 587 of the donors. The authors suggested that the approach could potentially be generalized to other disease states and immunological phenotypes. In a later genetic analysis, fewer N-insertions in productive TCRs were reported among donors in an Asian-associated ancestry cluster than the roughly 640-donor mean. In vitro tests confirmed that three of the cytomegalovirus-associated TCR beta chains recognize cytomegalovirus antigens. An association between a missense DCLRE1C variant and V-gene and J-gene trimming of TCR beta chains was found in a later genetic analysis and replicated in an independent cohort. Several of the top co-occurrence clusters appeared to be linked to parvovirus B19, influenza, CMV and Epstein-Barr virus, according to a later analysis. The only immune exposure information available for the cohort was CMV serostatus. According to a later analysis, most CMV-associated TCR beta chains appeared to be HLA-restricted, and the HLA associations seemed to be driven largely by CMV exposure. In an earlier analysis of more than 450 of the donors, most TCR beta V segments were observed in productive rearrangements about 90% or about 30% of the time, broadly matching IMGT annotations. Most TCR sequences were observed very rarely across donors, whereas some public TCRs were present in many individuals. Some IMGT-functional V segments, including TRBV6-2 and TRBV6-3, could not be told apart with the 87-base-pair reads, so those segments were excluded. The presence/absence analyses assumed that sequencing depth was roughly uniform across donors, and that assumption may not be true. In a later analysis, HLA-associated TCR beta chains were found to be more clonally expanded and to have lower generation probabilities than equally common non-associated chains. When HLA alleles, especially DR and DQ, strongly co-occurred, attributing TCR associations to individual alleles was difficult. The study gave a list of around 170 TCR beta chains associated with cytomegalovirus. The sequencing pipeline was judged likely to have produced a cluster of highly shared sequence variants as a technical artifact. In this cohort, only TCR beta chains were sequenced, and detectable features were limited by the absence of alpha or paired-chain data. Specific HLA alleles were associated with 16,951 TCR beta sequences at a false discovery rate of 0.05 in a later analysis. HLA typing was unavailable for some donors at each locus, so association tests used only the typed subset. A further reported finding was that TCR beta sequences accurately predicted the HLA-A and HLA-B alleles for most subjects in the first cohort. In a later analysis, the rate of TCR association differed among HLA loci, with DRB1 alleles having the most associated TCRs and HLA-C alleles having the fewest.

The CDR3 sequence holds 14 residues, the cysteine and phenylalanine included. Only CDR3 DNA remains: 42 bases, in frame from the first base. CDR1 and CDR2 (SNHLY, FYNNEI) derive from the germline V gene. V lost 7 bases and J lost 4 bases, and the count of bases not matched to a germline gene is 4. Library prep was done by the immunoSEQ multiplex PCR assay. A mixture of 60 forward primers for TCR Vbeta segments and 13 reverse primers for TCR Jbeta segments was used in the multiplex PCR. Amplification of the CDR3 region of rearranged TCR beta genes was performed with a multiplex PCR assay on genomic DNA. The amplified TCR beta libraries were sequenced on the Illumina HiSeq System as 87-base-pair reads. On the authors' methods: In a later analysis, around 80 million unique TCR beta chains were counted across the roughly 670 repertoires, and about 10 million of these chains were shared by at least two donors. To remove PCR and sequencing errors, raw reads were error-corrected and collapsed into unique sequences using a nearest-neighbor algorithm that merged closely related sequences. To assign V, D and J gene segments, CDR3 sequences were aligned to IMGT reference sequences. Each retained sequence needed at least a six-nucleotide match to both a V gene segment and a J gene segment. A rearrangement counted as productive if the CDR3 had no stop codons and remained in frame with V and J, and every other rearrangement counted as non-productive. Following IMGT convention, CDR3 was defined as the stretch from the second conserved V-encoded cysteine to the conserved J-encoded phenylalanine. In an earlier analysis of around 640 of the donors, sequences lacking an unambiguous match to a single V gene segment were excluded. In an earlier analysis of a few hundred of the donors, V segments were called functional above 56.7% productive rearrangements and were called segregating when the between-donor standard deviation exceeded 5%. To diagnose cytomegalovirus status from the catalog of TCR beta chain sequences, a statistical classification framework was built. V and J gene assignment, in a later analysis, came from comparing TCR nucleotide sequences with IMGT/GENE-DB human TR gene sequences. Using the TCRdist pipeline, a later analysis assigned CDR3 sequences along with most-parsimonious VDJ recombination scenarios. In a later analysis, every TCR beta chain was defined by the combination of its CDR3 amino acid sequence and its V-gene family, and reads without a unique V-gene family were dropped. To address suspected cross-contamination and a sequencing artifact, a later analysis removed approximately 600 highly shared, low-generation-probability nucleotide sequences. In a later analysis, a clonal expansion index was calculated for each public chain from normalized within-repertoire ranks of inferred template counts. In a later analysis, generation probabilities were computed using a VDJ recombination model fitted to out-of-frame rearrangements, and the results were checked against IGoR. A later analysis scored TCR-TCR, TCR-HLA and TCR-CMV co-occurrence with hypergeometric tests, applying a repertoire-size bias correction to TCR pairs. To estimate false discovery rates, a later analysis permuted the HLA or CMV assignments 20 times. In a later analysis, co-occurring TCRs were grouped using DBSCAN, and TCRdist sequence similarity was added for clustering within HLA-allele-positive subsets. For co-occurrence clustering, repertoires with fewer than 30,000 or more than 120,000 public chains were excluded, along with a handful of repertoires with anomalous nucleotide sharing. TCRdb carries this immuneACCESS record with in-frame sequences only. Its versions omit some clonotypes, under half of them owing to an unresolved V gene in the studies checked, with the rest unexplained. Clone size and V and J calls were adopted from that table, with D and trimming inferred from the DNA. The sample records 100,000 to 150,000 clones, about 72% of which are singletons. In total, the top ten clones hold 1.3% to 1.5% of the sample.

The cohort comprised more than 550 healthy bone marrow donors. At the time of sampling, every cohort member was nominally healthy, though immune exposures that went unrecorded were likely present. The donor was CMV seronegative and was included in the group of a few hundred seronegative cohort members. A peripheral blood sample was provided by each donor, and peripheral blood mononuclear cells were used for TCR beta sequencing. Genomic DNA extraction from the blood cell samples was performed with the Qiagen DNeasy Blood Extraction Kit. This receptor chain uses TRBV2 and TRBJ2-2, and TRBD2 matches 9 of the central bases. This sequence originates from a female donor in good health and CMV-seronegative. Sequenced: PBMCs. The CDR3 region reads CASIRTSVTGELFF. The nucleotides are TGTGCCAGCATTAGGACTAGCGTCACCGGGGAGCTGTTTTTT.